This T cell receptor beta chain was captured by sequencing in a study of T cell responses to AZD1222 COVID-19 vaccine. Study as a whole: Both about-4-week and about-12-week second-dose recipients were combined.

Assay: immunoSEQ multiplex PCR; the TCRdb copy retains only in-frame clones and omits some. This repertoire shows 150,000 to 200,000 clones, approximately 92% found once; its top ten account for roughly 10%. CDR1 and CDR2 (germline): MDHEN, SYDVKM. The CDR3 is 12 amino acids. On this clone: Its target is not known. The germline gene is not matched at one end of the junction; a read error may be the cause.

General study results and limits: White British ancestry dominated among donors, who included more females, and clonal diversity was possibly underestimated. Only a handful of AZD1222 recipients, roughly six in all, had baseline seropositivity. The study found vaccine-associated CD4 TCRs spanning spike, dominant at 160-218 and 743-854.

Sequencing used peripheral blood, obtained on day 0 of AZD1222 vaccination. The V gene is TRBV28, the J gene TRBJ2-3, with TRBD1 matching over 9 bases. This TCR derives from an adult in good health. The chain's CDR3 is CASSSADRGNGF. The CDR3 bases are TGTGCCAGCAGTTCAGCGGACAGGGGAAATGGTTTT.